The rows below give T cell receptor beta chains drawn from one sample of a study of T cell responses to AZD1222 COVID-19 vaccine. Assay used: immunoSEQ multiplex PCR; TCRdb lists only in-frame clones, some missing. The table has 160,000 or so clones, approximately 91% seen once; the top ten hold 1.6%. Specimen: peripheral blood, collected on day 0 of AZD1222 vaccination. These receptors all stem from an adult in good health. Each CDR3 is given with its conserved first and last residue. The D gene is left open where the match is weak. Clone size appears in some rows only: once, few, many, or a class for an expanded clone.

clone_size	j_call	v_call	d_call	cdr3_nt	cdr3_aa
few	TRBJ2-1	TRBV21-1	-	TGTGCCAGCAGCGTACCGGGACTAGCGGGAATTAATAACTCCTACAATGAGCAGTTCTTC	CASSVPGLAGINNSYNEQFF
-	TRBJ1-1	TRBV3-1/TRBV3-2	TRBD1	TGTGCCAGCAGCCGACAGGGGGCTGGTGAAGCTTTCTTT	CASSRQGAGEAFF
-	TRBJ2-7	TRBV4-1	TRBD2	TGCGCCAGCAGCCAAGATACTAGCGGGCCAAGCTCCTACGAGCAGTACTTC	CASSQDTSGPSSYEQYF
-	TRBJ1-6	TRBV24-1	TRBD1	TGTGCCACCAGCGCCGGGACAGCTTATTCACCCCTCCACTTT	CATSAGTAYSPLHF
-	TRBJ2-1	TRBV10-3	TRBD2	TGTGCCATCAGTCCCTCTAGCGGGAGTTACAATGAGCAGTTCTTC	CAISPSSGSYNEQFF
once	TRBJ1-1	TRBV19	TRBD1	TGTGCCAGTAGATCCCTCGGGACAGGGAACACTGAAGCTTTCTTT	CASRSLGTGNTEAFF
-	TRBJ2-6	TRBV30	-	TGTGCCTGGAATTTAGGGGGCTCTGGGGCCAACGTCCTGACTTTC	CAWNLGGSGANVLTF
-	TRBJ1-6	TRBV28	TRBD1	TGTGCCAGCAGTTCGCACGGGACAGGGTTATCACCCCTCCACTTT	CASSSHGTGLSPLHF
-	TRBJ2-1	TRBV10-3	TRBD2	TGTGCCATCAGTGCGACTAGCGGGAGACTCACGAACAATGAGCAGTTCTTC	CAISATSGRLTNNEQFF
once	TRBJ1-2	TRBV9	-	TGTGCCAGCAGCGTAGAGGGACTCCCCCCCTACACCTTC	CASSVEGLPPYTF
-	TRBJ1-6	TRBV19	TRBD1	TGTGCCAGTAACAGGGGCCGAAGCTCCTATAATTCACCCCTCCACTTT	CASNRGRSSYNSPLHF
-	TRBJ2-4	TRBV6-6	-	TGTGCCAGCAGTTACTCGGGGGGCCCCAAAAACATTCAGTACTTC	CASSYSGGPKNIQYF
-	TRBJ1-6	TRBV6-5	-	TGTGCCAGCAGTTTGGGACTCCAGGAGTCACCCCTCCACTTT	CASSLGLQESPLHF
-	TRBJ1-1	TRBV2	-	TGTGCCAGCAGTGAACGGAGGGACACTGAAGCTTTCTTT	CASSERRDTEAFF
-	TRBJ2-1	TRBV25-1	-	TGTGCCAGCAGTTCACCGACGGGGGACAATGAGCAGTTCTTC	CASSSPTGDNEQFF
-	TRBJ2-7	TRBV7-2	-	TGTGCCAGCAGCTTCATTGGGTCAGTGGGCTACGAGCAGTACTTC	CASSFIGSVGYEQYF
-	TRBJ2-7	TRBV2	-	TGTGCCAGCCGGGGGTCTAGCGTAACCTACGAGCAGTACTTC	CASRGSSVTYEQYF
-	TRBJ1-6	TRBV25-1	TRBD1	TGTGCCAGCAGTGCAGGCGACAGGGGGGTGGGGTCACCCCTCCACTTT	CASSAGDRGVGSPLHF
-	TRBJ1-1	TRBV5-3	TRBD1	TGTGCCAGAAGCCGGGACAGCATGAACACTGAAGCTTTCTTT	CARSRDSMNTEAFF
-	TRBJ1-6	TRBV5-8	-	TGTGCCAGCAGCCTGAAGAAGCCTAATTCACCCCTCCACTTT	CASSLKKPNSPLHF
-	TRBJ1-1	TRBV30	-	TGTGCCTGGAGTTGGGGGGGGCCACTTGGCACTGAAGCTTTCTTT	CAWSWGGPLGTEAFF
few	TRBJ1-6	TRBV30	-	TGTGCCTGGCAGGACGACCTAAATTCACCCCTCCACTTT	CAWQDDLNSPLHF
-	TRBJ1-5	TRBV10-1	TRBD1	TGCGCCAGCAGGCCGGGACAGGAGTCCAATCAGCCCCAGCATTTT	CASRPGQESNQPQHF